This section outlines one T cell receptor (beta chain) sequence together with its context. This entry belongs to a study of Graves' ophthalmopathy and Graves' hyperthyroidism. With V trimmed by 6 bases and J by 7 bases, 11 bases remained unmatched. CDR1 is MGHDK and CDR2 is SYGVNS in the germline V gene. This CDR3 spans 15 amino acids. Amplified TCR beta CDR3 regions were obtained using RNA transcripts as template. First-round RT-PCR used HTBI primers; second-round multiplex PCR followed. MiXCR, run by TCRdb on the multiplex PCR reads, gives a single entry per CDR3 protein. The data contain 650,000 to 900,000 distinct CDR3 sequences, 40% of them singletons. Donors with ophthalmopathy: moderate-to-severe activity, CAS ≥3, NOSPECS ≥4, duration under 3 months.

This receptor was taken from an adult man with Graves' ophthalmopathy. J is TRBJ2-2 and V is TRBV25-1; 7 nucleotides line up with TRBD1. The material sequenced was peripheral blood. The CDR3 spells CASSPLGGYGGELFF. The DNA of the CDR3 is TGTGCCAGCAGCCCATTAGGGGGCTACGGCGGGGAGCTGTTTTTT.